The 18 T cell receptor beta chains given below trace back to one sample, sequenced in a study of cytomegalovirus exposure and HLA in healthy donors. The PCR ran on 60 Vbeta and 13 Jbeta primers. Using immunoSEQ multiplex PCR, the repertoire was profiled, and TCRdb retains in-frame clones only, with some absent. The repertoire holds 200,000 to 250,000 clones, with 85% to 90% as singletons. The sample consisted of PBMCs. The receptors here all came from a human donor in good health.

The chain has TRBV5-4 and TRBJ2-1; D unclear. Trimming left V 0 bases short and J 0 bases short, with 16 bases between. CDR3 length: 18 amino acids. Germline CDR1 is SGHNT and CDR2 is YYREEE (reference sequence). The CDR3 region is CASSLAVSSFSSYNEQFF. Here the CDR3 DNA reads TGTGCCAGCAGCTTGGCAGTAAGTAGCTTCAGCTCCTACAATGAGCAGTTCTTC.

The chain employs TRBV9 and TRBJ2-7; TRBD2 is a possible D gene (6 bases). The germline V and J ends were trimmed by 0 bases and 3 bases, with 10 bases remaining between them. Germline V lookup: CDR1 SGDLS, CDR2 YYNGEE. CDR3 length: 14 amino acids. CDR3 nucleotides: TGTGCCAGCAGCGTAGCGGGAGCGGGCTACGAGCAGTACTTC. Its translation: CASSVAGAGYEQYF.

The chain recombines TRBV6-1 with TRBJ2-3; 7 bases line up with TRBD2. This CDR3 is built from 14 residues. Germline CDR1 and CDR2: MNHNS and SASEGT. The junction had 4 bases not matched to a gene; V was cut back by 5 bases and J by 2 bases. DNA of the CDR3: TGTGCCAGCAGTCTCCGGGACTACACAGATACGCAGTATTTT. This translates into CASSLRDYTDTQYF.

CDR3 loop: CASSLSSHSNQPQHF. DNA for the CDR3: TGTGCCAGCAGTTTGAGTTCCCATAGCAATCAGCCCCAGCATTTT. The J gene is TRBJ1-5, the V gene TRBV28; D is unclear. The CDR3 contains 15 residues. Germline-derived CDR1 and CDR2 are MDHEN and SYDVKM. Trimming took off 3 bases at V and 0 bases at J, with 9 bases between the two ends.

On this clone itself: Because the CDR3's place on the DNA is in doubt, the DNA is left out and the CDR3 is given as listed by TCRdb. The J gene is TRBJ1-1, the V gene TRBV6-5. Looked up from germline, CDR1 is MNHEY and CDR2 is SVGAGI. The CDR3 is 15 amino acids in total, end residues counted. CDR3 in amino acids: CASSSSGTLNTEAFF.

CDR3 sequence: CASSPRFMNTEAFF. Written as DNA, the CDR3 is TGTGCCAGCTCACCCCGGTTCATGAACACTGAAGCTTTCTTT. The chain has TRBV18 and TRBJ1-1; D ambiguous. Germline V gives CDR1 KGHSH, CDR2 LQKENI. With 3 bases removed from V and 0 bases from J, the gap between germline ends came to 8 bases. The CDR3 is 14 amino acids.

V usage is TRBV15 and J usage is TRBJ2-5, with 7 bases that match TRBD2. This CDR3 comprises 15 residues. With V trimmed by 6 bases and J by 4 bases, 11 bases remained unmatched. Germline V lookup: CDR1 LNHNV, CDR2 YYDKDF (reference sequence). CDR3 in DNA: TGTGCCACCAGTGAGGGCTATGGGGAGGGAGAGACCCAGTACTTC. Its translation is CATSEGYGEGETQYF.

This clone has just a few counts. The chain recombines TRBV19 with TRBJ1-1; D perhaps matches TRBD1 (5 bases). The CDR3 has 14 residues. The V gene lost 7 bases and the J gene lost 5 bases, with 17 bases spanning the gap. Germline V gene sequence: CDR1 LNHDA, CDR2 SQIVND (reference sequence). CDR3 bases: TGTGCCAGTACCATCCTGGGGGGGAGGACTGAAGCTTTCTTT. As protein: CASTILGGRTEAFF.

CDR3 region: CASSLGGDLKAFF. The CDR3 DNA reads as TGTGCCAGCAGCTTGGGGGGTGATCTGAAAGCTTTCTTT. The rearrangement links TRBV13 to TRBJ1-1; perhaps TRBD1 as D (5 bases). The CDR3 sequence is 13 residues long. Trimming pared 3 bases from V and 9 bases from J, leaving 14 bases between. The V gene's germline CDR1 is PRHDT and CDR2 FYEKMQ (reference sequence).

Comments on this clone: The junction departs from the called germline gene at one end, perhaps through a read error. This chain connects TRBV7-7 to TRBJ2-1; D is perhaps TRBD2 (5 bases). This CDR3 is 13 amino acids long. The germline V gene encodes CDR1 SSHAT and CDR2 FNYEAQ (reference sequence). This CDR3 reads CASSNDLAGQWFF. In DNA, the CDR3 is TGTGCTAGCAGCAATGACCTAGCCGGGCAATGGTTCTTC. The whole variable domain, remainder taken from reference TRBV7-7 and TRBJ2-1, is GAGVSQSPRYKVTKRGQDVTLRCDPISSHATLYWYQQALGQGPEFLTYFNYEAQPDKSGLPSDRFSAERPEGSISTLTIQRTEQRDSAMYRCASSNDLAGQWFFGPGTRLTVL.

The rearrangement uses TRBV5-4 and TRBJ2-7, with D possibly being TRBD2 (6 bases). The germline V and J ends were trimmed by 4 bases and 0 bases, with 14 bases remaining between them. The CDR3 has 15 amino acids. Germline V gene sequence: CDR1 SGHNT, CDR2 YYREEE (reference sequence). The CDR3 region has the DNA TGTGCCAGCAGCCAAGGAGGGGCTTCCTCCTACGAGCAGTACTTC. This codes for CASSQGGASSYEQYF. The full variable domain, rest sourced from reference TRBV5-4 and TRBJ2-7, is ETGVTQSPTHLIKTRGQQVTLRCSSQSGHNTVSWYQQALGQGPQFIFQYYREEENGRGNFPPRFSGLQFPNYSSELNVNALELDDSALYLCASSQGGASSYEQYFGPGTRLTVT.

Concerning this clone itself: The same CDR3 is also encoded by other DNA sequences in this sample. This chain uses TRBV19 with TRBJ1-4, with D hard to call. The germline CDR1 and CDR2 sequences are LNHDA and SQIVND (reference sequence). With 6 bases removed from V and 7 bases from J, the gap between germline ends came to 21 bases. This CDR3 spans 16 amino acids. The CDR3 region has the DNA TGTGCCAGTAGGCAGGACTATTCGAATCGTGCTGAAAAACTGTTTTTT. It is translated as CASRQDYSNRAEKLFF.

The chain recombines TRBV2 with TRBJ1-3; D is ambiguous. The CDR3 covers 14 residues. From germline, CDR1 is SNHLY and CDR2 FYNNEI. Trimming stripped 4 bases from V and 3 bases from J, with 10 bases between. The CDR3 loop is CASSGTVDGNTIYF. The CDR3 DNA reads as TGTGCCAGCAGTGGTACAGTGGATGGAAACACCATATATTTT. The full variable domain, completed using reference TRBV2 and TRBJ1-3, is EPEVTQTPSHQVTQMGQEVILRCVPISNHLYFYWYRQILGQKVEFLVSFYNNEISEKSEIFDDQFSVERPDGSNFTLKIRSTKLEDSAMYFCASSGTVDGNTIYFGEGSWLTVV.

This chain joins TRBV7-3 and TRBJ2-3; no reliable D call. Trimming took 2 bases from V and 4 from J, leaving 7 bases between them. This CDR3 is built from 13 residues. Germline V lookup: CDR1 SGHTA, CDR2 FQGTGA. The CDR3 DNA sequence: TGTGCCAGCAGCTTAGGGCAGTCAGATACGCAGTATTTT. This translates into CASSLGQSDTQYF.

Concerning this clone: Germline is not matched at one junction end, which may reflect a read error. The CDR3 DNA is TGTTCCAGCAGCTTAGAACTAACCCAAGAGACCCAGTACTTC. It is translated as CSSSLELTQETQYF. The chain carries TRBV7-9 and TRBJ2-5, with no clear D. The CDR3 loop spans 14 amino acids. Germline loops: CDR1 SEHNR, CDR2 FQNEAQ (reference sequence).

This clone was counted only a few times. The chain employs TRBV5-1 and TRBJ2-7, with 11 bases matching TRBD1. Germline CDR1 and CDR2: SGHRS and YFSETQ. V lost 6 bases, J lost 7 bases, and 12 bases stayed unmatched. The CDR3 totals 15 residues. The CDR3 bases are TGCGCCAGCAAATCAGGACAGGGGGCACCGGGGGAGCAGTACTTC. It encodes CASKSGQGAPGEQYF.

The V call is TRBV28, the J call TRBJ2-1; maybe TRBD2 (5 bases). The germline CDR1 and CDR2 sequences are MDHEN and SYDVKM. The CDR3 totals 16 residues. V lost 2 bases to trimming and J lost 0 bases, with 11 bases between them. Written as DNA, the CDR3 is TGTGCCAGCAGTTTAATTCTGGGGAGCTCCTACAATGAGCAGTTCTTC. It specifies CASSLILGSSYNEQFF.

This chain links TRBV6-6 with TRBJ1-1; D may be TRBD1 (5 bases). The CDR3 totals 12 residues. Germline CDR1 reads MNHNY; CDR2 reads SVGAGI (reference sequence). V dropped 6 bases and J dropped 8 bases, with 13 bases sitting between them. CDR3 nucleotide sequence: TGTGCCAGCAGCGACAGTGGGAGGGAAGCTTTCTTT. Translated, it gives CASSDSGREAFF.